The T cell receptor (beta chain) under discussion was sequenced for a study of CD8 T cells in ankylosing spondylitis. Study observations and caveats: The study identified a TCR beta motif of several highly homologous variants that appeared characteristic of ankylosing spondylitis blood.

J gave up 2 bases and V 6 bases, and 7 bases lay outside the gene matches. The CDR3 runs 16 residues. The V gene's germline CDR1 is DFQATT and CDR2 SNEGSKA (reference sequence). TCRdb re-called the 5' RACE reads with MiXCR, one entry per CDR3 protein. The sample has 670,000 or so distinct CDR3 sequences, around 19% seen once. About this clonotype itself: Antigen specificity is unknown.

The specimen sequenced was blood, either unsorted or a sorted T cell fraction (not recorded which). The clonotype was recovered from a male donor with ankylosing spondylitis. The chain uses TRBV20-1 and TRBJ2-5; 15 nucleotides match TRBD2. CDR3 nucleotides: TGCAGTGCCTCCGGGACTAGCGGGAGGATTCAAGAGACCCAGTACTTC. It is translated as CSASGTSGRIQETQYF.